This paragraph reports one T cell receptor beta chain. The target antigen is unknown. The protocol was immunoSEQ multiplex PCR, while the TCRdb copy is restricted to in-frame clones and leaves out a portion. The sample comprises 1.4 million or so clones, about 98.5% of which are singletons, and roughly 0.35% rests with the top ten. This sample was included in a study of shared clonotypes between healthy human individuals. Per the germline V gene, CDR1 is MNHEY and CDR2 is SMNVEV (reference sequence). This CDR3 region has 15 residues. Germline trimming cut 6 bases from V and 0 bases from J; bases unmatched to any gene: 7. Broader study findings: The authors sampled blood alone, and tissue repertoires likely differ.

Sequenced material: naive CD4+ T cells sorted from blood. Noted subset: CD45RA+ positively selected. This receptor was identified in a young man in good health. This chain connects TRBV27 to TRBJ2-7; 8 bases agree with TRBD2. The CDR3 bases are TGTGCCAGCAGATCGGTAGCGGGATACTCCTACGAGCAGTACTTC. Protein sequence: CASRSVAGYSYEQYF.